This T cell receptor (beta chain) was recorded in a study of blood T cell repertoires in COVID-19. Study at large: PBMCs, B-cell-depleted T cells, or T cells provided the cDNA or gDNA that made up the material.

V lost 4 bases and J lost 7, with 19 bases in between. CDR3 length: 14 residues. Germline assignment: CDR1 GTSNPN and CDR2 SVGIG (reference sequence). Profiling relied on immunoSEQ multiplex PCR, and the TCRdb table lists in-frame clones only, not all of them. Altogether about 160,000 clones are present, about 85% being singletons, with the ten largest covering more than 5%. Seattle researchers signed up patients amid active infection and tracked them longitudinally. The TCR was taken from a woman in her 50s with COVID-19, enrolled during active disease. The sample consisted of peripheral blood. The gene calls are TRBV30 and TRBJ1-2; D uncertain. The CDR3 region has the DNA TGTGCCTGGACGCGGGGAGGTTCATATTTTGGCTACACCTTC. Protein product: CAWTRGGSYFGYTF. Full variable domain (rest looked up from reference TRBV30 and TRBJ1-2): SQTIHQWPATLVQPVGSPLSLECTVEGTSNPNLYWYRQAAGRGLQLLFYSVGIGQISSEVPQNLSASRPQDRQFILSSKKLLLSDSGFYLCAWTRGGSYFGYTFGSGTRLTVV.